This TCR beta chain was sequenced during a study of OX40 agonist ivuxolimab in advanced cancers. With regard to the full study: Ivuxolimab was a fully human IgG2 agonistic monoclonal antibody targeting the costimulatory receptor OX40 (CD134). Partial responses occurred in three dose-escalation patients, of whom one had hepatocellular carcinoma and two had cutaneous melanoma. Of the approximately 50 patients in dose escalation, about 20 had hepatocellular carcinoma, some 15 had melanoma, 9 had renal cell carcinoma and 9 had head and neck cancer. Peripheral TCRbeta sequencing aimed to test whether ivuxolimab altered TCR sequence diversity and caused clonal T-cell expansion. Prior anti-PD-1, anti-PD-L1 or anti-CTLA-4 therapy was permitted, and checkpoint inhibitors had been received by less than 45% of dose-escalation patients. Intravenous ivuxolimab was administered to patients every 2 weeks at six dose levels: 0.01, 0.1, 0.3, 1.5, 3 and 10 mg/kg. A male proportion of nearly 85% and a mean age of approximately 55 years, ranging from 23 to 79, were recorded for the dose-escalation cohort. The paper reports the monotherapy dose-escalation portion (N of about 52 patients) of the phase I ivuxolimab trial. Points the paper makes about the study in general: Antigen specificity was not determined for the clonally expanded peripheral T cells. Partial responders in the 0.1-3.0 mg/kg groups had among the lowest normalized peripheral clonal expansion, especially among CD8+ T cells. After ivuxolimab, more expanded clones were found on average in CD8+ T cells than in CD4+ T cells. Low levels of normalized T-cell clonal expansion were also seen in some nonresponding patients. At doses of 0.1 to 3.0 mg/kg, clonal expansion of both CD4+ and CD8+ blood T cells was observed from baseline to week 6.

For this clone: This clone's antigen is unknown. Per-nucleotide qualities are absent, and no much larger clonotype sits a single base away.

The trial excluded patients who had a history of autoimmune disease or were on systemic immunosuppression. In every dose cohort, peripheral blood was drawn for TCR sequencing at baseline, cycle 4 day 1, and cycle 7 day 1. Samples were obtained from an open-label, multicenter, first-in-human phase I dose-escalation trial of ivuxolimab. Adults with locally advanced or metastatic melanoma, renal cell, hepatocellular, or head and neck squamous cell carcinoma were enrolled in the trial. Before TCR sequencing, CD4+ and CD8+ T cells were separately sorted from peripheral blood. For sequencing of the TCRbeta CDR3 region, genomic DNA was extracted from the sorted cells. TCRbeta CDR3 regions were sequenced using the immunoSEQ Assay. TCRdb limited this immuneACCESS table to in-frame rearrangements with V and J called. A share of clones is missing; checked studies link under half to unresolved V genes, and the rest is unexplained. The sample table holds 84,000 or so clones, of which roughly 90% were seen once. Together, the top ten hold 0.25% to 0.35% of the sample.

The source material was CD4+ or CD8+ T cells sorted from blood, sampled in a trial of the OX40 agonist ivuxolimab. This receptor was obtained from an adult with an advanced solid tumor such as melanoma, head and neck, liver or kidney cancer.

The nucleotide sequence reads as follows: TGTGCCACCAGGGAACTTAGCGGGACATTAGTATCGGTCGAGCAGTACTTC. It specifies CATRELSGTLVSVEQYF. This receptor chain uses TRBV15 and TRBJ2-7, and 8 junctional nucleotides match TRBD2. Including cysteine and phenylalanine, the CDR3 has 17 amino acids. The kept DNA is CDR3 alone, 51 bases in frame from the first base. CDR1 and CDR2 (LNHNV, YYDKDF) derive from the germline V gene (reference sequence). From V the trimming removes 6 bases and from J it removes 6 bases, while the gene matches leave 19 bases of the junction unaccounted for.